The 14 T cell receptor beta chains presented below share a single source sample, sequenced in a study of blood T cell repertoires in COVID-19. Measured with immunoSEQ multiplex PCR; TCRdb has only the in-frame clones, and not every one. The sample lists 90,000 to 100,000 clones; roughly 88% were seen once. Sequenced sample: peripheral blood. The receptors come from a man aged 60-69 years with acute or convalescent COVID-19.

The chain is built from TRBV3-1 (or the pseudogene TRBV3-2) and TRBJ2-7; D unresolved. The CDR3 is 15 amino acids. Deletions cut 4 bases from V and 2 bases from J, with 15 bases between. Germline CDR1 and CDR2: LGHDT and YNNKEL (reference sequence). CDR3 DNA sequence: TGTGCCAGCAGCCCCCTCGGCGGTTCTACCTACGAGCAGTACTTC. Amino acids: CASSPLGGSTYEQYF.

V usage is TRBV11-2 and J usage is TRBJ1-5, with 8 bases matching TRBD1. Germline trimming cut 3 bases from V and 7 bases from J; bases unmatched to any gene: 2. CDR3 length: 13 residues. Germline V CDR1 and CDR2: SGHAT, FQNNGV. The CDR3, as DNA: TGTGCCAGCAGCTTCGCAGGGGGCCAGCCCCAGCATTTT. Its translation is CASSFAGGQPQHF.

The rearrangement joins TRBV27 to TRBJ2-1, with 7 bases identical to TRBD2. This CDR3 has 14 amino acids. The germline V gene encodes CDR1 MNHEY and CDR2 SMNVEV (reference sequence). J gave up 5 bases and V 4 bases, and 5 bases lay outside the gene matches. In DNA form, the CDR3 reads TGTGCCAGCAGTTCGGGACTACAGAACAATGAGCAGTTCTTC. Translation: CASSSGLQNNEQFF.

The DNA of the CDR3 is TGTGCCACCAGCAGAGCCATCGGGTCTCCCGGGACCCAGCATTTT. It codes for CATSRAIGSPGTQHF. The gene calls are TRBV15 and TRBJ1-5; D is unclear. From germline, CDR1 is LNHNV and CDR2 YYDKDF (reference sequence). The CDR3 totals 15 residues. The ends were cut back, 1 base at V and 11 bases at J, with 18 bases in the middle.

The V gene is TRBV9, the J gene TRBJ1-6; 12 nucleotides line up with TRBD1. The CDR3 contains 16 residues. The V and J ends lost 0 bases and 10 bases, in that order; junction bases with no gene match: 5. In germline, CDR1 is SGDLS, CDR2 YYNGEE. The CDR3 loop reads CASSVEPGQGASPLHF. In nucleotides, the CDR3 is TGTGCCAGCAGCGTAGAACCGGGACAGGGGGCATCACCCCTCCACTTT.

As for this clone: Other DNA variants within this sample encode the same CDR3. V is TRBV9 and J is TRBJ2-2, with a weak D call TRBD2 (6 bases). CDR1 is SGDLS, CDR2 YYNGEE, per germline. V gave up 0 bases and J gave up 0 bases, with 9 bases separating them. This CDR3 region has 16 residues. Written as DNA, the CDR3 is TGTGCCAGCAGCGTAGCGGGGACTCCGAACACCGGGGAGCTGTTTTTT. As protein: CASSVAGTPNTGELFF.

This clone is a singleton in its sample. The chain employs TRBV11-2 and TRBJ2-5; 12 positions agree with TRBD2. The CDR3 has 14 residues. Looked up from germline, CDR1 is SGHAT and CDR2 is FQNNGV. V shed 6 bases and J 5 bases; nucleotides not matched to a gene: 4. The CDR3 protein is CASSRTSGVETQYF. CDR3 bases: TGTGCCAGCAGTCGGACTAGCGGGGTGGAGACCCAGTACTTC.

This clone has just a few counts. The CDR3 is CSVSLNSGYGYTF. The CDR3 coding sequence is TGCAGCGTCAGTCTCAACTCGGGGTATGGCTACACCTTC. The V call is TRBV29-1, the J call TRBJ1-2; no clear D gene. This CDR3 region has 13 residues. The ends were cut back, 6 bases at V and 5 bases at J, with 16 bases in the middle. Germline V gives CDR1 SQVTM, CDR2 ANQGSEA.

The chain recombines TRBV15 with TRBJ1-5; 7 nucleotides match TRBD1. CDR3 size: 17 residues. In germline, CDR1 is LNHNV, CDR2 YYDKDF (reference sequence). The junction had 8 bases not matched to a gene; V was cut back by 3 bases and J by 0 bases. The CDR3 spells CATSRMTGSDSNQPQHF. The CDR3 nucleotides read TGTGCCACCAGCAGGATGACAGGGTCAGATAGCAATCAGCCCCAGCATTTT. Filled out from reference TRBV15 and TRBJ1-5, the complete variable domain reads DAMVIQNPRYQVTQFGKPVTLSCSQTLNHNVMYWYQQKSSQAPKLLFHYYDKDFNNEADTPDNFQSRRPNTSFCFLDIRSPGLGDTAMYLCATSRMTGSDSNQPQHFGDGTRLSIL.

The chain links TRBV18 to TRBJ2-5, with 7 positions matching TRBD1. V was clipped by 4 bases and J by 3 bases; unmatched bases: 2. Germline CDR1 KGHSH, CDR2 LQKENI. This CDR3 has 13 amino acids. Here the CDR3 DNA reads TGTGCCAGCTCACTGGGGACAGAAGAGACCCAGTACTTC. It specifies CASSLGTEETQYF.

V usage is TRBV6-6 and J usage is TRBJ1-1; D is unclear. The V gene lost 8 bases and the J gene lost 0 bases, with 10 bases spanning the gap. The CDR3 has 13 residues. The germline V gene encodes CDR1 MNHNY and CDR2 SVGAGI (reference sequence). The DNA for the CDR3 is TGTGCCAGCGCTCTCCAGATGAACACTGAAGCTTTCTTT. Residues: CASALQMNTEAFF.

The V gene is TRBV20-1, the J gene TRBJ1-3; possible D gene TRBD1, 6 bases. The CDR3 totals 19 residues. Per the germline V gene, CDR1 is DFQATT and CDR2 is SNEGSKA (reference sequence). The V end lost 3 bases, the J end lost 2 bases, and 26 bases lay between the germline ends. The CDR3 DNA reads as TGCAGTGCTAGTCACTTAGACGGTAGGACAGTTATTCCTGGAAACACCATATATTTT. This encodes CSASHLDGRTVIPGNTIYF.

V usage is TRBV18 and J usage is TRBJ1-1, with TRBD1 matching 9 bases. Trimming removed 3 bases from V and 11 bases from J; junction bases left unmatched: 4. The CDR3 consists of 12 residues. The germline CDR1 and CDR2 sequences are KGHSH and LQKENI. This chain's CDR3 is CASSPNDRGAFF. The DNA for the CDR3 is TGTGCCAGCTCACCTAACGACAGGGGGGCTTTCTTT.

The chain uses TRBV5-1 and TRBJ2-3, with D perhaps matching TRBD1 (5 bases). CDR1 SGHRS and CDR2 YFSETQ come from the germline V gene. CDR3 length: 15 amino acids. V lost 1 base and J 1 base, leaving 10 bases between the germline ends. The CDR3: CASSLRGTGTDTQYF. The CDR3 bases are TGCGCCAGCAGCTTGAGGGGAACAGGCACAGATACGCAGTATTTT. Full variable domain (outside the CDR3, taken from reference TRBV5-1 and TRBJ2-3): KAGVTQTPRYLIKTRGQQVTLSCSPISGHRSVSWYQQTPGQGLQFLFEYFSETQRNKGNFPGRFSGRQFSNSRSEMNVSTLELGDSALYLCASSLRGTGTDTQYFGPGTRLTVL.